This T cell receptor beta chain stems from a study of shared clonotypes between healthy human individuals. Each donor was a Caucasian adult residing in Nashville, Tennessee. The junction had 4 bases not matched to a gene; V was cut back by 3 bases and J by 3 bases. Germline V gives CDR1 SGHRS, CDR2 YFSETQ. CDR3 size: 16 residues. The table came from immunoSEQ multiplex PCR; TCRdb's copy has only in-frame clones and leaves some out. The table shows roughly 520,000 clones, with 95% to 96% occurring only once. The chain uses TRBV5-1 and TRBJ2-2; 11 bases line up with TRBD2. The material sequenced was naive CD4+ T cells sorted from blood. Noted subset: CD45RA+ positively selected. This clonotype was obtained from a woman in her 30s in good health. CDR3 residues: CASSSTSGRYTGELFF. The CDR3 nucleotides read TGCGCCAGCAGCTCCACTAGCGGGAGATACACCGGGGAGCTGTTTTTT.